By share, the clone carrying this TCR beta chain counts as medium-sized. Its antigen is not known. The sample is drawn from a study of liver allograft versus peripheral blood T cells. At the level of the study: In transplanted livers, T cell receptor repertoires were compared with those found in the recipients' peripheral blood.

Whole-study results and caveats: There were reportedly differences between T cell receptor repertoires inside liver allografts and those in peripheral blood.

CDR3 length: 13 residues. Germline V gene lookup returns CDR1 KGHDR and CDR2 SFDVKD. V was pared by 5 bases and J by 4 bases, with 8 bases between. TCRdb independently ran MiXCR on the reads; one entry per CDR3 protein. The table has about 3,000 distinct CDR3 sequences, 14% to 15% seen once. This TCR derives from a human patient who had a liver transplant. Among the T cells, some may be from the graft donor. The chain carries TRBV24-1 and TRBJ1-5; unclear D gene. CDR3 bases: TGTGCCACCAGTGGCACACCTAATCAGCCCCAGCATTTT. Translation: CATSGTPNQPQHF.